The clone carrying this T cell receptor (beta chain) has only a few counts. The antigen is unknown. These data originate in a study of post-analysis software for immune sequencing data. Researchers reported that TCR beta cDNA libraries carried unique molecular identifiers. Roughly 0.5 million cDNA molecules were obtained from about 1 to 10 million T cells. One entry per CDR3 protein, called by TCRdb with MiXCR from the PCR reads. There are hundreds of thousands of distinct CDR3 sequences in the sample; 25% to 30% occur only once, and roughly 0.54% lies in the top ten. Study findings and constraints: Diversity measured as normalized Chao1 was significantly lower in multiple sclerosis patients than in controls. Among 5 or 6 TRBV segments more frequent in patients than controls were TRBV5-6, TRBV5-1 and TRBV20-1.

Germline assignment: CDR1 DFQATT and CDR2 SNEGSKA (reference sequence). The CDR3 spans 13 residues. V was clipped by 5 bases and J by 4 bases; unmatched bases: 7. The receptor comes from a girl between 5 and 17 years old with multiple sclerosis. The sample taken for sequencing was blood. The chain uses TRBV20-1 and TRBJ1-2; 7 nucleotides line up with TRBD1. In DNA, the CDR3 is TGCAGTGCTTTACCCAGACAGGGCTATGGCTACACCTTC. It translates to CSALPRQGYGYTF.